This record looks at one TCR beta chain sequence and its context. This specimen belongs to a study of shared clonotypes between healthy human individuals. Each cell subset's genomic DNA was divided evenly among several immunoSEQ plates. Sequencing was performed with immunoSEQ multiplex PCR; in TCRdb, only in-frame clones are kept and a portion is missing. The sample shows over 300,000 clones, around 86% of them seen only once. The germline V and J ends were trimmed by 6 bases and 3 bases, with 14 bases remaining between them. Germline V gene data show CDR1 as MNHEY and CDR2 as SVGAGI. The length of the CDR3 is 14 residues.

The J gene is TRBJ2-5, the V gene TRBV6-5; a possible D gene is TRBD2 (6 bases). This TCR derives from a young man in good health. The sequencing sample was made of memory CD8+ T cells sorted from blood. As for subset: CD45RO+ cells pooled with CCR7-negative TemRA cells. The CDR3 loop reads CASSPEIAEETQYF. For the CDR3, the DNA is TGTGCCAGCAGCCCTGAGATAGCGGAAGAGACCCAGTACTTC.